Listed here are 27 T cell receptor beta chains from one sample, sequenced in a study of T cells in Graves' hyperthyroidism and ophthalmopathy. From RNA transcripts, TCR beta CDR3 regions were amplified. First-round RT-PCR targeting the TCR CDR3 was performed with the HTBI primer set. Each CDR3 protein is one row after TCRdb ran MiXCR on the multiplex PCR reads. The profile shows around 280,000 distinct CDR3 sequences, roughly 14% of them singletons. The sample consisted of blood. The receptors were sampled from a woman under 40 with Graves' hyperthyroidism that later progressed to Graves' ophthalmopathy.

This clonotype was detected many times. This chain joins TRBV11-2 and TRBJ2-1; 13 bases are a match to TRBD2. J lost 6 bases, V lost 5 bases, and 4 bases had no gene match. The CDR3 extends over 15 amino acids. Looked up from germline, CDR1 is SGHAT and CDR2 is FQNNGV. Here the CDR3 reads CASSPGLAGANEQFF. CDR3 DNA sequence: TGTGCCAGCAGCCCCGGACTAGCGGGAGCCAATGAGCAGTTCTTC.

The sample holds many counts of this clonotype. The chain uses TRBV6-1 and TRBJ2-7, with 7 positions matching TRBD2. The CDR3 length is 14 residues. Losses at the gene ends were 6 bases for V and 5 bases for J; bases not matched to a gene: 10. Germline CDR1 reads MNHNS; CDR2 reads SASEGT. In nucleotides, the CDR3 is TGTGCCAGCAGAGCGGGACGGCTTCTCCACGAGCAGTACTTC. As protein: CASRAGRLLHEQYF.

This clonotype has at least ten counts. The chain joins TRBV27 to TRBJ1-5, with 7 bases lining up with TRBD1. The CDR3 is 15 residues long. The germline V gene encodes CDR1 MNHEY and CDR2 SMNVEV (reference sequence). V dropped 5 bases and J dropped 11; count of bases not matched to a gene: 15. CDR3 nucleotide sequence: TGTGCCAGCAGTCCCGGGACAGCCTACAGTCAAGCCCAGCATTTT. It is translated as CASSPGTAYSQAQHF.

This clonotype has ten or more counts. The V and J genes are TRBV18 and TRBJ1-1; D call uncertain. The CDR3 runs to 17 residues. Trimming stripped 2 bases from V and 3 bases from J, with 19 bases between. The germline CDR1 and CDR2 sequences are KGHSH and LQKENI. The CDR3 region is CASSPTEVPLGHTEAFF. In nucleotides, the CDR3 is TGTGCCAGCTCACCAACAGAGGTGCCTCTTGGGCACACTGAAGCTTTCTTT.

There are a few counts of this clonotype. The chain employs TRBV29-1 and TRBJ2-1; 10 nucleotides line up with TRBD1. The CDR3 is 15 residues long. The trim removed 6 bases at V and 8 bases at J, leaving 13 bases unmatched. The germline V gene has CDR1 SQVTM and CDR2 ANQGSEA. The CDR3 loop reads CSVATGTGVSHEQFF. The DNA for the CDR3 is TGCAGCGTGGCGACCGGGACAGGGGTCAGCCATGAGCAGTTCTTC.

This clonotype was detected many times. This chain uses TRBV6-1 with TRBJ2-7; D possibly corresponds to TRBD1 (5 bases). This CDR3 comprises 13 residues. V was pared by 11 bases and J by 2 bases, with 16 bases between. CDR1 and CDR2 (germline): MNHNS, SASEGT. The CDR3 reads CAVGRVKAYEQYF. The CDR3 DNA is TGTGCCGTGGGGCGAGTGAAGGCCTACGAGCAGTACTTC.

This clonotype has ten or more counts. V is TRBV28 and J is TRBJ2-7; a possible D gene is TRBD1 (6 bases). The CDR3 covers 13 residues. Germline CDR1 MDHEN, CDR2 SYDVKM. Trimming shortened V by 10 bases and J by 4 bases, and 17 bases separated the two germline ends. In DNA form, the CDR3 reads TGTGCCATTACCGACAACCAGGGGTACGAGCAGTACTTC. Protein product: CAITDNQGYEQYF. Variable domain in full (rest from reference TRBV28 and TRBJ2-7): DVKVTQSSRYLVKRTGEKVFLECVQDMDHENMFWYRQDPGLGLRLIYFSYDVKMKEKGDIPEGYSVSREKKERFSLILESASTNQTSMYLCAITDNQGYEQYFGPGTRLTVT.

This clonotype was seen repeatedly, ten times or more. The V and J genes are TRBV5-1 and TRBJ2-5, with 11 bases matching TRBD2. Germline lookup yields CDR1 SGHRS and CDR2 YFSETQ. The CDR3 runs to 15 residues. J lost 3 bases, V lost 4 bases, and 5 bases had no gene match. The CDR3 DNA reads TGCGCCAGCAGCATTCCGGGACTAGCGGAAGAGACCCAGTACTTC. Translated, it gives CASSIPGLAEETQYF.

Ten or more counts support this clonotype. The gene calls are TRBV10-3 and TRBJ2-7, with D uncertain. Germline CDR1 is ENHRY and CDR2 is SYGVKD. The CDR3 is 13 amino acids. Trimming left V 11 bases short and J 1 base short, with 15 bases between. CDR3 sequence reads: CAATTPQSYEQYF. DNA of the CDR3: TGTGCCGCCACGACGCCCCAGTCCTACGAGCAGTACTTC.

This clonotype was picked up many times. The CDR3 sequence: CASSLAPPASGGSTDTQYF. The DNA for the CDR3 is TGTGCCAGCAGCTTGGCACCTCCCGCTAGCGGGGGGAGCACAGATACGCAGTATTTT. This rearrangement joins TRBV7-6 to TRBJ2-3, with 11 bases lining up with TRBD2. Germline assignment: CDR1 SGHVS and CDR2 FNYEAQ. Trimming at V came to 3 bases and at J to 0 bases, leaving 11 bases not matched to a gene. The length of the CDR3 is 19 residues.

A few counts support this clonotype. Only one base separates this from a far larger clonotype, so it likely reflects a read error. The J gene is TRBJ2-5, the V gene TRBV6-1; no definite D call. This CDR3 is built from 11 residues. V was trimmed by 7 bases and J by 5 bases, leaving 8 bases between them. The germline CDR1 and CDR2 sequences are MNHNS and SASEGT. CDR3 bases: TGTGCCAGCACCCCCGGGGAGACCCAGTACTTC. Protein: CASTPGETQYF.

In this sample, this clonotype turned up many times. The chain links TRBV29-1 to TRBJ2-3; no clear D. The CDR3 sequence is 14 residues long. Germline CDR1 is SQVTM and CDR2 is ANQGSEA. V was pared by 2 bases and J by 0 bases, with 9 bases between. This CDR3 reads CSVEWFDSTDTQYF. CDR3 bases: TGCAGCGTTGAATGGTTTGACAGCACAGATACGCAGTATTTT.

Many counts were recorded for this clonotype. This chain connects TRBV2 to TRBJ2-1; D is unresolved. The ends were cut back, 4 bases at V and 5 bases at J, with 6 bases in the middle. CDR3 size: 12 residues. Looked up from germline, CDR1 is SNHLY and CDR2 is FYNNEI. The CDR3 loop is CASSVFDNEQFF. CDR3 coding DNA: TGTGCCAGCAGTGTTTTTGACAATGAGCAGTTCTTC.

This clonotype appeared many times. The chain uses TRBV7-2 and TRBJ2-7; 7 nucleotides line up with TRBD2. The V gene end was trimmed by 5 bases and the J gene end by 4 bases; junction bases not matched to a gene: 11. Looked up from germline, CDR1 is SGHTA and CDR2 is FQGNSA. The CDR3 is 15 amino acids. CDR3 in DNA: TGTGCCAGCAGCCTGGGTCGGGGGAGGGGATACGAGCAGTACTTC. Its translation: CASSLGRGRGYEQYF.

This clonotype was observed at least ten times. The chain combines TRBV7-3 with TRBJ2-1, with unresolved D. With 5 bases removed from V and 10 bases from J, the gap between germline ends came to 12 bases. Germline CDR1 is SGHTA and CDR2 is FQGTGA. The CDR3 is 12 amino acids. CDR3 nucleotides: TGTGCCAGCAGCGACCTGGGTGAAGAGCAGTTCTTC. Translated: CASSDLGEEQFF. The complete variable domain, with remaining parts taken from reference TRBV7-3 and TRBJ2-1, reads GAGVSQTPSNKVTEKGKYVELRCDPISGHTALYWYRQSLGQGPEFLIYFQGTGAADDSGLPNDRFFAVRPEGSVSTLKIQRTERGDSAVYLCASSDLGEEQFFGPGTRLTVL.

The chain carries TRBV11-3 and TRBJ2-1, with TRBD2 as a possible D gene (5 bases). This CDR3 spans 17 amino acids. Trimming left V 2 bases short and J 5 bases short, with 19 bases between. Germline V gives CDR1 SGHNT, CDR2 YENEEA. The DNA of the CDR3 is TGTGCCAGCAGCTTATCCGTCTCTAGCCCCCTTAACAATGAGCAGTTCTTC. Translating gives CASSLSVSSPLNNEQFF.

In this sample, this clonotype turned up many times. This CDR3 reads CASSATSGRTDTQYF. The CDR3 bases are TGTGCCAGCAGCGCGACTAGCGGACGCACAGATACGCAGTATTTT. The chain joins TRBV7-2 to TRBJ2-3, with 9 nucleotides matching TRBD2. This CDR3 has 15 residues. CDR1 is SGHTA, CDR2 FQGNSA, per germline. Trimming cost V 5 bases and J 1 base; bases outside gene matches: 4. Using reference TRBV7-2 and TRBJ2-3 for the parts outside the CDR3, the full variable domain is GAGVSQSPSNKVTEKGKDVELRCDPISGHTALYWYRQSLGQGLEFLIYFQGNSAPDKSGLPSDRFSAERTGGSVSTLTIQRTQQEDSAVYLCASSATSGRTDTQYFGPGTRLTVL.

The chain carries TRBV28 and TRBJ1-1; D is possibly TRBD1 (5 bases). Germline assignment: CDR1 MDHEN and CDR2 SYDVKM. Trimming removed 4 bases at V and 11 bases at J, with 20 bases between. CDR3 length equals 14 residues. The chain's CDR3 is CASSSISDILGAFF. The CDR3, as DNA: TGTGCCAGCAGTTCCATATCGGACATCTTAGGGGCTTTCTTT.

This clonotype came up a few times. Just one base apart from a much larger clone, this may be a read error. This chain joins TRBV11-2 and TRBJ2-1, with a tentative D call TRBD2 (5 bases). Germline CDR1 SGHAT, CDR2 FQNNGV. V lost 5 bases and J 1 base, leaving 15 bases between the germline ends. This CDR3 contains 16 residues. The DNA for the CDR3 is TGTGCCAGCAGCCCCAAGACTACCCCGTCCTACAATGAGCAGTTCTTC. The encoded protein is CASSPKTTPSYNEQFF.

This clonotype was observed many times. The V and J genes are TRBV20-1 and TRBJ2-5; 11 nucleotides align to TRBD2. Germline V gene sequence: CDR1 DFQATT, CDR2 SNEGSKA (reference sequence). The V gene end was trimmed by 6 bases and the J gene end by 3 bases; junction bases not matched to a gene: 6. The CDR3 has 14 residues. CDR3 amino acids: CSAELAGVEETQYF. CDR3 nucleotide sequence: TGCAGTGCAGAACTAGCGGGAGTGGAAGAGACCCAGTACTTC.

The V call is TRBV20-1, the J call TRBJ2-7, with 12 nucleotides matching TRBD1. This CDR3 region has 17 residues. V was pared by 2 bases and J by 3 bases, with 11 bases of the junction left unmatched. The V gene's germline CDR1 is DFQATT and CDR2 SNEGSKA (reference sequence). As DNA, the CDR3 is TGCAGTGCTAGAACCGGGACAGGGGGCGAGGGTGGCTACGAGCAGTACTTC. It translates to CSARTGTGGEGGYEQYF.

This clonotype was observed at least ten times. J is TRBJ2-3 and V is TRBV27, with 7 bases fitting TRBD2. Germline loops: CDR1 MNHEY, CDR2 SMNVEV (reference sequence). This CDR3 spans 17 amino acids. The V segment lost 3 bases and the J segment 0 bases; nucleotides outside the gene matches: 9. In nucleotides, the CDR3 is TGTGCCAGCAGTTTTCTATTAGCGGGCGTTAGCACAGATACGCAGTATTTT. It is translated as CASSFLLAGVSTDTQYF.

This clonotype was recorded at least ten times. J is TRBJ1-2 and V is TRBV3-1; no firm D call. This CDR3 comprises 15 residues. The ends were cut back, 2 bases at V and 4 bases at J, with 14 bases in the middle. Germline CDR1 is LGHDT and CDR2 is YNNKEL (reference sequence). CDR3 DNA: TGTGCCAGCAGCCAAACGGTGGCCTCCGGCTATGGCTACACCTTC. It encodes CASSQTVASGYGYTF.

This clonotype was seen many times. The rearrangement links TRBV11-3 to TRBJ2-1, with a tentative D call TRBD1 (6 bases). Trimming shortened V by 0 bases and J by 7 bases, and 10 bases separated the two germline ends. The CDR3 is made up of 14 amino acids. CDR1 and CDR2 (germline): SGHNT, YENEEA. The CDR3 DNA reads TGTGCCAGCAGCTTAGACGGAACAGGGAATGAGCAGTTCTTC. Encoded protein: CASSLDGTGNEQFF.

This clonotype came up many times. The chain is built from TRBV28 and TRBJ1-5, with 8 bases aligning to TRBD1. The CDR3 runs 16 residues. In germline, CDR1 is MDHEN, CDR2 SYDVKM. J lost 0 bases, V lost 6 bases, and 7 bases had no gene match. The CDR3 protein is CASSSDRDSSNQPQHF. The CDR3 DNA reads TGTGCCAGCAGCTCGGACAGGGATAGTAGCAATCAGCCCCAGCATTTT.

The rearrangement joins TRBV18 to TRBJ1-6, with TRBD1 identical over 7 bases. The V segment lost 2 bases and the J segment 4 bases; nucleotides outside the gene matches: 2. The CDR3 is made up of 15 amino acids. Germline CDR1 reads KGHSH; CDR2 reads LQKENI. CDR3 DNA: TGTGCCAGCTCACCAACAGGGGAATATAATTCACCCCTCCACTTT. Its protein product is CASSPTGEYNSPLHF.

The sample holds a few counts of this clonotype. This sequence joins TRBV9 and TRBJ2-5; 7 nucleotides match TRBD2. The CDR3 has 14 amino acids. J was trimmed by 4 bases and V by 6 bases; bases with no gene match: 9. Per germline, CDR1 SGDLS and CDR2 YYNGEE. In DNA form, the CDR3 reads TGTGCCAGCACTCGATCCGGGGAGGGAGAGACCCAGTACTTC. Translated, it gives CASTRSGEGETQYF.